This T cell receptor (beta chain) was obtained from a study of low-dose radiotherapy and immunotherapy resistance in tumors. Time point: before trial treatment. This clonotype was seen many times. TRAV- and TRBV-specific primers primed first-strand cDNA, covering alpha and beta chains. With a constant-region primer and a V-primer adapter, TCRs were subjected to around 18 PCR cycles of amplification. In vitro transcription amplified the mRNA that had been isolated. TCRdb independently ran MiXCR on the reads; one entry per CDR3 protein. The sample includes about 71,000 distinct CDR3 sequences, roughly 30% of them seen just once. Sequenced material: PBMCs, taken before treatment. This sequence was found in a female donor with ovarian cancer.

The CDR3 region has the DNA TGTGCCAGCACAGTATCGGGACTAGCATACGAGCAGTACTTC. Translated, it gives CASTVSGLAYEQYF. The V and J genes are TRBV6-2 or TRBV6-3 and TRBJ2-7, with 9 bases matching TRBD2. Trimming took 7 bases from V and 4 from J; bases not matched to a gene: 8. This CDR3 spans 14 amino acids. The V gene's germline CDR1 is MNHEY and CDR2 SVGEGT.